Here is one TCR beta chain with its context. The sample belongs to a study of cytomegalovirus exposure and HLA in healthy donors. This table comes from immunoSEQ multiplex PCR, and its TCRdb copy is limited to in-frame clones, with some not included. The repertoire holds 90,000 to 120,000 clones, with nearly 97% as singletons. Trimming cost V 4 bases and J 5 bases, with 13 bases left between them. The germline V gene encodes CDR1 SGHRS and CDR2 YFSETQ. The CDR3 loop spans 13 amino acids. This clonotype originated in a woman under 30 in good health and CMV-seronegative. The sequencing sample was made of PBMCs. The genes are TRBV5-1 and TRBJ2-7; TRBD2 might be the D (5 bases). In DNA, the CDR3 is TGCGCCAGCAGCCCGGGTATGAGGGACGAGCAGTACTTC. Its protein is CASSPGMRDEQYF.